This T cell receptor (beta chain) was recovered during a study of T cell responses to AZD1222 COVID-19 vaccine. Here immunoSEQ multiplex PCR was the method, and the copy in TCRdb shows in-frame clones only, minus some. The repertoire holds fewer than 200,000 clones, roughly 88% seen once, with roughly 0.5% in the top ten. The V end lost 0 bases, the J end lost 4 bases, and 13 bases lay between the germline ends. Per the germline V gene, CDR1 is SGHNT and CDR2 is YYREEE (reference sequence). The CDR3 runs to 15 residues. The sample was peripheral blood, taken on day 0 of AZD1222 vaccination. The sequence was obtained from an adult in good health. V usage is TRBV5-4 and J usage is TRBJ1-1; D may be TRBD1 (6 bases). The CDR3, as DNA: TGTGCCAGCAGCTTGGTTGGGGGGCTGGGCACTGAAGCTTTCTTT. Residues: CASSLVGGLGTEAFF.